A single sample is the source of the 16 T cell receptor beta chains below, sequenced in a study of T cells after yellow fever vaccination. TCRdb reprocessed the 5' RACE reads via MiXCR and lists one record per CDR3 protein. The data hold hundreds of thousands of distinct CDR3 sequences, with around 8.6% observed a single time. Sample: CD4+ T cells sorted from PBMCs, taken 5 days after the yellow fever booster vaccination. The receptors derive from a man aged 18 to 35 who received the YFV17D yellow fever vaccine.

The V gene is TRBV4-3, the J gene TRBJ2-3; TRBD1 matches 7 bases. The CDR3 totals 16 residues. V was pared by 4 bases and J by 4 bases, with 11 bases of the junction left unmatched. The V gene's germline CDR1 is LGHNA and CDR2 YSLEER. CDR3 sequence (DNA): TGCGCCAGCAGCCCTGTGGGAAGGGGGCGGTCAGATACGCAGTATTTT. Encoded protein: CASSPVGRGRSDTQYF.

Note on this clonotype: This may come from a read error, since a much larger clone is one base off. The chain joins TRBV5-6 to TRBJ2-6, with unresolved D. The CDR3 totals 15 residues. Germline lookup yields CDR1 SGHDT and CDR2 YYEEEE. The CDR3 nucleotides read TGTGCCAGAAGCTTGGAGCTAACTGGGGCCAACGTCCTGACTTTC. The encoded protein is CARSLELTGANVLTF. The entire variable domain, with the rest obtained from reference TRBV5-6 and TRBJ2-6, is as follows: DAGVTQSPTHLIKTRGQQVTLRCSPKSGHDTVSWYQQALGQGPQFIFQYYEEEERQRGNFPDRFSGHQFPNYSSELNVNALLLGDSALYLCARSLELTGANVLTFGAGSRLTVL.

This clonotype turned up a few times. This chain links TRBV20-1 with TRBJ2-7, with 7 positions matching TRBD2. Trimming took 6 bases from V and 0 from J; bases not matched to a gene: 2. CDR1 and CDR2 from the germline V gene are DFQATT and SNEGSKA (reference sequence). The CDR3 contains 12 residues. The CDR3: CSAGTISYEQYF. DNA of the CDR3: TGCAGTGCCGGGACTATCTCCTACGAGCAGTACTTC.

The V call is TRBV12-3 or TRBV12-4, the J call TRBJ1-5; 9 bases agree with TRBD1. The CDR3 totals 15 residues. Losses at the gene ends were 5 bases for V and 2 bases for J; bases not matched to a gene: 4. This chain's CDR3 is CASSHRDRGNQPQHF. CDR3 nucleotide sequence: TGTGCCAGCAGTCACCGGGACAGGGGCAATCAGCCCCAGCATTTT.

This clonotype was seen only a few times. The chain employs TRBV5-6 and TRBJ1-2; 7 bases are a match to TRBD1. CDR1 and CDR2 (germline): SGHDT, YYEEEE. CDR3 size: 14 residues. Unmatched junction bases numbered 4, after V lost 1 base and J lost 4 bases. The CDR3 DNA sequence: TGTGCCAGCAGCTTGAAGGGACAGACCTATGGCTACACCTTC. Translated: CASSLKGQTYGYTF.

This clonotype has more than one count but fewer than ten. Here the CDR3 reads CASSGGARDEQFF. The CDR3 DNA reads as TGTGCCAGCAGCGGGGGGGCAAGGGATGAGCAGTTCTTC. The chain carries TRBV7-3 and TRBJ2-1; the D gene is possibly TRBD2 (7 bases). Trimming took off 5 bases at V and 8 bases at J, with 13 bases between the two ends. This CDR3 comprises 13 residues. The V gene's germline CDR1 is SGHTA and CDR2 FQGTGA.

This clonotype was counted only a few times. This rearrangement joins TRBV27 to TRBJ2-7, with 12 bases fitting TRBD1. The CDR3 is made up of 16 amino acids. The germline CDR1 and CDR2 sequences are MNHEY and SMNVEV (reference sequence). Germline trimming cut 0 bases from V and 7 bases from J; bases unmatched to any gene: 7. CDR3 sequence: CASSLSSGQGASEQYF. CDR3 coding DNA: TGTGCCAGCAGTTTATCGTCGGGACAGGGGGCGAGTGAGCAGTACTTC.

DNA for the CDR3: TGTGCCAGCAGCTTAGGGGAACCAGCAGGGCACTATGGCTACACCTTC. Its protein is CASSLGEPAGHYGYTF. J is TRBJ1-2 and V is TRBV7-9; TRBD1 is a possible D gene (5 bases). Trimming pared 1 base from V and 3 bases from J, leaving 15 bases between. Germline CDR1 and CDR2: SEHNR and FQNEAQ (reference sequence). The CDR3 is 16 amino acids.

CDR3 amino acids: CASSFSSGQLYGYTF. The CDR3 region has the DNA TGTGCCAGCAGCTTTAGTAGTGGACAGCTCTATGGCTACACCTTC. The genes are TRBV7-8 and TRBJ1-2; possible D gene TRBD1, 6 bases. The V gene's germline CDR1 is SGHVS and CDR2 FQNEAQ. The ends were cut back, 3 bases at V and 4 bases at J, with 15 bases in the middle. This CDR3 comprises 15 residues.

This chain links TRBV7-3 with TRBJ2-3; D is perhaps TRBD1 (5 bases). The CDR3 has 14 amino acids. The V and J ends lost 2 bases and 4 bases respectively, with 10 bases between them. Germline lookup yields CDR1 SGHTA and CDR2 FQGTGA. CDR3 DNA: TGTGCCAGCAGCTTAGATCAGGGTCCAGATACGCAGTATTTT. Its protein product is CASSLDQGPDTQYF.

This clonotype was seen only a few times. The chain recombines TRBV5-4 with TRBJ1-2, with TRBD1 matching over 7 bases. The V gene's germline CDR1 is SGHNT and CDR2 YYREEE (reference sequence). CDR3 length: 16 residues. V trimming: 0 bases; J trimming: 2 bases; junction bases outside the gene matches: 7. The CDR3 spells CASSLGQGHLNYGYTF. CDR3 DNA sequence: TGTGCCAGCAGCTTGGGACAGGGTCATCTCAACTATGGCTACACCTTC.

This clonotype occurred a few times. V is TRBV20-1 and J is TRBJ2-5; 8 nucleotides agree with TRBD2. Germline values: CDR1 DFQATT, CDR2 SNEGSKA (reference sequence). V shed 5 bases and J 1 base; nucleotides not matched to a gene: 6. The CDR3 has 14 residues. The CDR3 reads CSAERRGAQETQYF. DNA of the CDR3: TGCAGTGCTGAACGGCGGGGGGCCCAAGAGACCCAGTACTTC.

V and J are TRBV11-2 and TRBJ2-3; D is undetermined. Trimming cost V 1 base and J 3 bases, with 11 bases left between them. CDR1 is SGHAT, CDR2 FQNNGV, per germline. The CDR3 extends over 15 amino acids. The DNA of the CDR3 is TGTGCCAGCAGCTTAGTAGGGTACCCTACAGATACGCAGTATTTT. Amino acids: CASSLVGYPTDTQYF.

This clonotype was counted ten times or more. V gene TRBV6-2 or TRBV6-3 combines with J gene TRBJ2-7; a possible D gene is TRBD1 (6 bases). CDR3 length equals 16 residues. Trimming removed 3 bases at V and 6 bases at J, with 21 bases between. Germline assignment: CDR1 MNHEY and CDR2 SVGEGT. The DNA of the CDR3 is TGTGCCAGCAGTTATCCGCCGGGACAAGTCACGGGCGAGCAGTACTTC. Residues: CASSYPPGQVTGEQYF.

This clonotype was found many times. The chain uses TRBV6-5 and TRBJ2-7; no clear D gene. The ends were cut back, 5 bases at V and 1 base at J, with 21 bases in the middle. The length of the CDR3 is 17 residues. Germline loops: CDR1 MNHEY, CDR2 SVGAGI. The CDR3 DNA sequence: TGTGCCAGCAGTCTAAACCCCGGGCCGGCAGAATCCTACGAGCAGTACTTC. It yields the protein CASSLNPGPAESYEQYF.

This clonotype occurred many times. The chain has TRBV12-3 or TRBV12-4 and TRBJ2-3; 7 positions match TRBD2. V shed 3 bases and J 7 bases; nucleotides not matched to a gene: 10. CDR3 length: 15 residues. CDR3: CASSLAGESGNTQYF. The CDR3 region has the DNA TGTGCCAGCAGTTTGGCGGGGGAGAGCGGGAATACGCAGTATTTT.